This record looks at one T cell receptor beta chain sequence and its context. Profiling relied on immunoSEQ multiplex PCR, and the TCRdb table lists in-frame clones only, not all of them. The sample has approximately 81,000 clones, around 95% seen once; the top ten hold under 0.4%. This entry is derived from a study of technical replicates of blood from several donors. Trimming took off 5 bases at V and 0 bases at J, with 5 bases between the two ends. Germline CDR1 and CDR2: MNHEY and SMNVEV (reference sequence). The CDR3 is 13 amino acids. The TCR comes from a human donor in good health. The sample consisted of T cells isolated from PBMCs. V usage is TRBV27 and J usage is TRBJ1-3; D is undetermined. CDR3 in DNA: TGTGCCAGCAGTGCCAGCTCTGGAAACACCATATATTTT. This gives the protein CASSASSGNTIYF.